These T cell receptor beta chains were read from a single sample in a study of T cell responses to AZD1222 COVID-19 vaccine. TCRdb keeps only in-frame clones here, not all; method: immunoSEQ multiplex PCR. The sample lists tens of thousands of clones; approximately 81% were seen once. The input for sequencing was peripheral blood, taken on day 0 of AZD1222 vaccination. The receptors were sampled from an adult in good health. The CDR3 runs from the conserved cysteine through the conserved F or W. A D gene is named only where the DNA matches it firmly. Not all rows give a size; the values are once, few, many and, for expanded clones, a class.

>-|-|TRBJ1-4|TRBV5-1
CASSLEQGMGTGHEKLFF
TGCGCCAGCAGCTTGGAGCAGGGGATGGGAACGGGGCATGAAAAACTGTTTTTT
>-|-|TRBJ1-5|TRBV29-1
CSVEEGGGQPQHF
TGCAGCGTTGAAGAGGGTGGAGGCCAGCCCCAGCATTTT
>-|once|TRBJ2-6|TRBV6-2/TRBV6-3
CASSLGYSGANVLTF
TGTGCCAGCAGCCTAGGGTACTCTGGGGCCAACGTCCTGACTTTC
>-|-|TRBJ1-2|TRBV4-2
CASSQVFEQHGYTF
TGTGCCAGCAGCCAAGTCTTCGAACAGCATGGCTACACCTTC
>-|-|TRBJ2-2|TRBV2
CASIGGGNTGELFF
TGTGCCAGCATCGGAGGGGGAAACACCGGGGAGCTGTTTTTT
>-|few|TRBJ1-6|TRBV28
CASSLGLGGSYNSPLHF
TGTGCCAGCAGTTTAGGTTTGGGGGGATCCTATAATTCACCCCTCCACTTT
>-|-|TRBJ2-7|TRBV7-9
CASSGTGEYEQYF
TGTGCCAGCAGCGGAACGGGGGAGTACGAGCAGTACTTC
>-|many|TRBJ2-7|TRBV6-5
CASEYSSSYEQYF
TGTGCCAGCGAATATTCAAGCTCCTACGAGCAGTACTTC
>-|-|TRBJ1-1|TRBV6-5
CASLKGGGNTEAFF
TGTGCCAGTCTCAAAGGGGGGGGAAACACTGAAGCTTTCTTT
>-|-|TRBJ1-3|TRBV4-3
CASRDLSGNTIYF
TGCGCCAGCAGGGATCTCTCTGGAAACACCATATATTTT
>-|-|TRBJ1-1|TRBV4-3
CASSRGGLNTEAFF
TGCGCCAGCAGCCGGGGGGGATTGAACACTGAAGCTTTCTTT
>TRBD1|-|TRBJ1-5|TRBV28
CASSLAAGTGVGNQPQHF
TGTGCCAGCAGTTTAGCCGCCGGGACAGGGGTTGGCAATCAGCCCCAGCATTTT
>-|-|TRBJ1-4|TRBV30
CAWSRGRPNEKLFF
TGTGCCTGGAGCCGGGGCAGGCCAAATGAAAAACTGTTTTTT
>-|-|TRBJ1-2|TRBV27
CASSHNRDGNYGYTF
TGTGCCAGCAGTCATAACAGGGACGGTAACTATGGCTACACCTTC
>-|-|TRBJ2-1|TRBV5-1
CASSLDGQQSNEQFF
TGCGCCAGCAGCTTGGACGGGCAGCAAAGCAATGAGCAGTTCTTC
>-|-|TRBJ1-4|TRBV18
CASSPLGLGNEKLFF
TGTGCCAGCTCACCCCTCGGGCTGGGTAATGAAAAACTGTTTTTT
>-|-|TRBJ2-5|TRBV9
CASSPGDRRETQYF
TGTGCCAGCAGCCCGGGGGACCGACGGGAGACCCAGTACTTC
>TRBD1|few|TRBJ1-2|TRBV4-2
CASSPLTGKYGYTF
TGTGCCAGCAGCCCCCTGACAGGGAAGTATGGCTACACCTTC
>-|-|TRBJ1-3|TRBV5-6
CASLRRGTLHSGNTIYF
TGTGCCAGCCTCCGTCGTGGGACCCTCCACTCTGGAAACACCATATATTTT
>-|-|TRBJ2-3|TRBV28
CASSLPTSTDTQYF
TGTGCCAGCAGTTTACCCACTAGCACAGATACGCAGTATTTT